The source of this T cell receptor (beta chain) is a study of human T cells and chemical hapten exposure. Study-wide background: A roughly 2 cm by roughly 2 cm inner upper arm patch received 2% DPC for sensitization.

Time point meaning: pre-sensitization, week 0. The treatment is: therapeutic diphenylcyclopropenone sensitization with weekly scalp DPC. Investigators collected blood before applying each patch test. TCRdb re-called the RACE reads with MiXCR, one entry per CDR3 protein. The table has around 260,000 distinct CDR3 sequences, approximately 8.4% seen once. There are many counts of this clonotype. The antigen is undetermined. Germline CDR1 KGHDR, CDR2 SFDVKD. CDR3 length equals 13 residues. Trimming removed 9 bases at V and 3 bases at J, with 13 bases between. Findings and caveats of the study: Positive correlation was observed between PT1 expanded TCR counts and patch test score.

Sample: whole blood, taken in connection with sensitization to the hapten diphenylcyclopropenone (DPC). This sequence originates from a woman between 40 and 50 years old with alopecia areata. Some clones in this sample may be carry-over from other donors' samples. The chain couples TRBV24-1 to TRBJ1-2, with no clear D. The CDR3 is CATHSGRDYGYTF. In DNA form, the CDR3 reads TGTGCCACCCATTCCGGGAGGGACTATGGCTACACCTTC.